Each of the 21 T cell receptor beta chains below was sequenced from the same sample in a study of T-cell reconstitution after alpha-beta-depleted transplantation in children. For TCRbeta, the library was prepared with unique molecular identifiers. TCRdb ran MiXCR on the PCR reads and lists one entry per CDR3 protein. The sample yields 100,000 or so distinct CDR3 sequences, 6% seen once. Sequenced material: PBMCs, mostly from graft donor cells, taken 60 days after TCRalphabeta/CD19-depleted stem cell transplant. All receptors come from a female patient between 2 and 15 years old who had a stem cell transplant for Fanconi anemia, so the T cells may come from the graft donor.

Of note for this clonotype: It may be a read error: a sequence one base away is much more abundant. J is TRBJ2-5 and V is TRBV21-1. TRBV21-1 is a pseudogene. There are 11 residues in the CDR3. CDR3 in DNA: TGTGCCAGCAGCAAAGTTTGGACCCAGTACTTC. It codes for CASSKVWTQYF.

This clonotype was counted ten times or more. V is TRBV5-1 and J is TRBJ2-3; 11 bases line up with TRBD2. CDR1 is SGHRS and CDR2 is YFSETQ in the germline V gene. V lost 3 bases to trimming and J lost 2 bases; unmatched junction nucleotides: 5. The CDR3 runs 16 residues. CDR3 region: CASSSGTSGYTDTQYF. Written as DNA, the CDR3 is TGCGCCAGCAGCTCCGGGACTAGCGGTTACACAGATACGCAGTATTTT. Complete variable domain (other parts from reference TRBV5-1 and TRBJ2-3): KAGVTQTPRYLIKTRGQQVTLSCSPISGHRSVSWYQQTPGQGLQFLFEYFSETQRNKGNFPGRFSGRQFSNSRSEMNVSTLELGDSALYLCASSSGTSGYTDTQYFGPGTRLTVL.

This clonotype showed up many times. The V call is TRBV28, the J call TRBJ2-7; 9 positions match TRBD1. Germline assignment: CDR1 MDHEN and CDR2 SYDVKM. The CDR3 is made up of 15 amino acids. Unmatched junction bases numbered 10, after V lost 8 bases and J lost 2 bases. The CDR3 coding sequence is TGTGCCAGCTGCCTTCGGGACAGGGTAACCTACGAGCAGTACTTC. This sequence encodes CASCLRDRVTYEQYF.

This clonotype has at least ten counts. V and J are TRBV19 and TRBJ2-1; TRBD1 aligns across 7 bases. The CDR3 covers 13 residues. The V gene's germline CDR1 is LNHDA and CDR2 SQIVND (reference sequence). Losses at the gene ends were 3 bases for V and 13 bases for J; bases not matched to a gene: 9. CDR3 sequence: CASSILGQVFQFF. CDR3 sequence (DNA): TGTGCCAGTAGTATCCTCGGACAGGTCTTTCAGTTCTTC.

There are many counts of this clonotype. J is TRBJ2-7 and V is TRBV28; D unclear. V was clipped by 3 bases and J by 0 bases, with 18 bases between them. This CDR3 region has 17 residues. Germline-derived CDR1 and CDR2 are MDHEN and SYDVKM. CDR3 in amino acids: CASSLAVLPTPSYEQYF. CDR3 coding DNA: TGTGCCAGCAGTTTGGCTGTCCTCCCTACCCCCTCCTACGAGCAGTACTTC.

This clonotype showed up many times. The rearrangement links TRBV12-3 or TRBV12-4 to TRBJ1-1; D is undetermined. Trimming took off 1 base at V and 5 bases at J, with 11 bases between the two ends. The CDR3 covers 14 residues. This CDR3 reads CASSLGWQNTEAFF. CDR3 bases: TGTGCCAGCAGTTTAGGCTGGCAGAATACTGAAGCTTTCTTT.

Regarding this clonotype: A read error is possible here, since a much larger clone lies one base away. The chain recombines TRBV5-6 with TRBJ2-7; D is possibly TRBD2 (6 bases). The CDR3 spans 15 residues. Trimming shortened V by 4 bases and J by 6 bases, and 20 bases separated the two germline ends. In germline, CDR1 is SGHDT, CDR2 YYEEEE. CDR3 DNA sequence: TGTGCCAGCAGCGCCGACATGGGACTTGTCGGCGAGCAGTACTTC. Amino acid sequence: CASSADMGLVGEQYF.

This clonotype was seen many times. The V gene is TRBV20-1, the J gene TRBJ2-1; TRBD2 matches at 14 bases. After removal of 5 bases from V and 6 bases from J, the junction contained 3 bases not matched to a gene. The germline V gene encodes CDR1 DFQATT and CDR2 SNEGSKA (reference sequence). The CDR3 is made up of 14 amino acids. CDR3 DNA sequence: TGCAGTGCTGCCGGGACTAGCGGGAGCAATGAGCAGTTCTTC. Amino acid sequence: CSAAGTSGSNEQFF.

This clonotype occurred many times. This sequence joins TRBV27 and TRBJ2-2; 10 bases are shared with TRBD2. V lost 7 bases to trimming and J lost 4 bases; unmatched junction nucleotides: 9. This CDR3 has 16 residues. Per germline, CDR1 MNHEY and CDR2 SMNVEV (reference sequence). CDR3 nucleotides: TGTGCCAGCACCCTACTCGTAGCGGGGGGCACCGGGGAGCTGTTTTTT. Amino acid sequence: CASTLLVAGGTGELFF.

This clonotype has at least ten counts. The CDR3 sequence: CASSLGRGGGYTF. The CDR3 bases are TGTGCCAGCAGTTTAGGCAGGGGTGGTGGCTACACCTTC. This chain connects TRBV12-3 or TRBV12-4 to TRBJ1-2; tentatively, D is TRBD1 (6 bases). There are 13 residues in the CDR3. The V gene lost 1 base and the J gene lost 7 bases, with 10 bases spanning the gap.

This clonotype was detected many times. The chain employs TRBV4-2 and TRBJ2-5; D may match TRBD1 or TRBD2 (5 bases each). The V gene's germline CDR1 is LGHNA and CDR2 YNFKEQ. Trimming cost V 0 bases and J 4 bases, with 18 bases left between them. This CDR3 is 17 amino acids long. CDR3 nucleotides: TGTGCCAGCAGCCAAGATTTTGGGATTTGGGGGACAGAGACCCAGTACTTC. This translates into CASSQDFGIWGTETQYF.

This clonotype was seen repeatedly, ten times or more. V gene TRBV5-1 combines with J gene TRBJ2-2; no clear D. The CDR3 is 15 residues long. The germline V gene encodes CDR1 SGHRS and CDR2 YFSETQ. Trimming pared 7 bases from V and 2 bases from J, leaving 15 bases between. CDR3 in amino acids: CASGLIPFNTGELFF. CDR3 in DNA: TGCGCCAGCGGTCTGATCCCCTTTAACACCGGGGAGCTGTTTTTT. The full variable domain, its missing parts supplied by reference TRBV5-1 and TRBJ2-2, is KAGVTQTPRYLIKTRGQQVTLSCSPISGHRSVSWYQQTPGQGLQFLFEYFSETQRNKGNFPGRFSGRQFSNSRSEMNVSTLELGDSALYLCASGLIPFNTGELFFGEGSRLTVL.

This clonotype was recorded at least ten times. The V and J genes are TRBV20-1 and TRBJ1-5, with 7 bases identical to TRBD1. Trimming took 6 bases from V and 6 from J; bases not matched to a gene: 5. This CDR3 comprises 12 residues. From germline, CDR1 is DFQATT and CDR2 SNEGSKA (reference sequence). DNA for the CDR3: TGCAGTGCGGTAGACAGGGCTCAGCCCCAGCATTTT. Translation gives CSAVDRAQPQHF.

This clonotype appeared many times. The chain links TRBV5-1 to TRBJ2-3; 8 nucleotides line up with TRBD2. J gave up 3 bases and V 5 bases, and 11 bases lay outside the gene matches. The CDR3 extends over 16 amino acids. Germline V gives CDR1 SGHRS, CDR2 YFSETQ. CDR3 DNA: TGCGCCAGCAGATCCCTATCCGCGGGAGGAACAGATACGCAGTATTTT. Its translation is CASRSLSAGGTDTQYF.

This clonotype was observed a handful of times. The chain joins TRBV20-1 to TRBJ1-1; possible D gene TRBD1, 5 bases. Germline CDR1 is DFQATT and CDR2 is SNEGSKA (reference sequence). V was trimmed by 2 bases and J by 0 bases, leaving 7 bases between them. CDR3 length: 13 residues. CDR3 sequence reads: CSARWGLNTEAFF. The CDR3 region has the DNA TGCAGTGCTAGATGGGGCTTGAACACTGAAGCTTTCTTT.

This clonotype was seen at least ten times. The J gene is TRBJ2-7, the V gene TRBV3-1, with D perhaps matching TRBD1 (6 bases). The germline V and J ends were trimmed by 3 bases and 6 bases, with 9 bases remaining between them. The CDR3 is made up of 12 amino acids. From germline, CDR1 is LGHDT and CDR2 YNNKEL (reference sequence). CDR3 DNA: TGTGCCAGCAGCCACAGGGGTGGCGAGCAGTACTTC. It is translated as CASSHRGGEQYF.

This chain uses TRBV18 with TRBJ2-4, with D tentatively TRBD1 or TRBD2 (5 bases each). The germline V and J ends were trimmed by 5 bases and 0 bases, with 11 bases remaining between them. CDR3 length: 15 amino acids. The germline CDR1 and CDR2 sequences are KGHSH and LQKENI. The CDR3 nucleotides are TGTGCCAGCTCATCTGGGACGGTAGCCAAAAACATTCAGTACTTC. Translated, it gives CASSSGTVAKNIQYF.

This clonotype came up many times. The chain carries TRBV12-3 or TRBV12-4 and TRBJ2-2, with 11 bases that match TRBD1. The CDR3 extends over 15 amino acids. With 10 bases clipped from V and 3 bases from J, the junction kept 7 bases outside the gene matches. The CDR3 is CAIRWTGGDTGELFF. The CDR3 DNA reads TGTGCCATACGATGGACAGGGGGCGACACCGGGGAGCTGTTTTTT.

This clonotype has ten or more counts. The J gene is TRBJ2-1, the V gene TRBV4-2, with D possibly matching TRBD2 (5 bases). The V end was cut by 0 bases, the J end by 1 base, with 10 bases between. Germline loops: CDR1 LGHNA, CDR2 YNFKEQ. This CDR3 is built from 16 residues. In DNA form, the CDR3 reads TGTGCCAGCAGCCAAGAAGAGGGAAGATCCTACAATGAGCAGTTCTTC. It yields the protein CASSQEEGRSYNEQFF.

This clonotype was counted ten times or more. The V gene is TRBV20-1, the J gene TRBJ2-2, with D possibly matching TRBD1 (6 bases). Trimming removed 6 bases from V and 3 bases from J, with 14 bases in between. The germline V gene encodes CDR1 DFQATT and CDR2 SNEGSKA (reference sequence). This CDR3 contains 14 residues. CDR3 loop: CSAITGRYTGELFF. The CDR3 DNA is TGCAGTGCCATCACAGGGCGGTACACCGGGGAGCTGTTTTTT.

This clonotype has a count of ten or more. The genes are TRBV12-3 or TRBV12-4 and TRBJ1-1; 11 nucleotides line up with TRBD1. Trimming cost V 6 bases and J 4 bases; bases outside gene matches: 4. This CDR3 has 14 amino acids. The CDR3 reads CASRDRGLGTEAFF. CDR3 DNA sequence: TGTGCCAGCAGGGACAGGGGGCTGGGCACTGAAGCTTTCTTT.